Presented here are 7 T cell receptor beta chains from one specimen sequenced in a study of blood T cell repertoires in COVID-19. Sequenced by immunoSEQ multiplex PCR; TCRdb stores in-frame clones only, minus some. The sample lists 250,000 to 300,000 clones; approximately 87% were seen once. The material sequenced was peripheral blood. All receptors come from a woman aged 25-40 years with COVID-19, enrolled during active disease.

J is TRBJ1-4 and V is TRBV4-2, with a weak D call TRBD1 (6 bases). Germline V lookup: CDR1 LGHNA, CDR2 YNFKEQ. The CDR3 is 15 residues long. The ends were cut back, 1 base at V and 8 bases at J, with 14 bases in the middle. The CDR3 bases are TGTGCCAGCAGCCAAGTAGAACAGGGAGGGGAAAAACTGTTTTTT. Residues: CASSQVEQGGEKLFF.

This chain links TRBV11-3 with TRBJ2-3, with D perhaps TRBD2 (6 bases). The germline V gene encodes CDR1 SGHNT and CDR2 YENEEA. Trimming took 3 bases from V and 2 from J, leaving 15 bases between them. The CDR3 totals 16 residues. In DNA form, the CDR3 reads TGTGCCAGCAGCTTCGGGACTTCGTATTTCACAGATACGCAGTATTTT. Translated: CASSFGTSYFTDTQYF.

This chain links TRBV5-1 with TRBJ2-3, with 7 bases fitting TRBD1. The trim removed 4 bases at V and 4 bases at J, leaving 3 bases unmatched. This CDR3 contains 13 residues. The V gene's germline CDR1 is SGHRS and CDR2 YFSETQ. CDR3: CASSGQGADTQYF. The CDR3 nucleotides read TGCGCCAGCAGCGGCCAGGGGGCAGATACGCAGTATTTT.

This clone occurred a few times. This chain uses TRBV30 with TRBJ2-4, with TRBD1 matching over 9 bases. J was trimmed by 1 base and V by 4 bases; bases with no gene match: 17. Germline assignment: CDR1 GTSNPN and CDR2 SVGIG (reference sequence). CDR3 length: 19 residues. The CDR3 loop is CAWNDYRTGQGRAKNIQYF. CDR3 nucleotide sequence: TGTGCCTGGAACGACTACCGAACCGGACAGGGGAGGGCCAAAAACATTCAGTACTTC.

This chain links TRBV6-5 with TRBJ1-1; 7 bases are a match to TRBD1. This CDR3 has 15 amino acids. V gave up 7 bases and J gave up 3 bases; unmatched junction bases: 11. CDR1 and CDR2 from the germline V gene are MNHEY and SVGAGI. The CDR3 region is CASKTSGTVDTEAFF. In DNA, the CDR3 is TGTGCCAGCAAGACATCCGGGACAGTCGACACTGAAGCTTTCTTT.

The chain has TRBV2 and TRBJ2-1, with 11 bases identical to TRBD2. The germline V gene encodes CDR1 SNHLY and CDR2 FYNNEI. The J segment lost 6 bases and the V segment lost 6 bases, leaving 4 bases of the junction unmatched. The CDR3 length is 14 residues. CDR3 nucleotides: TGTGCCAGCAGCGTAGCGGGGGGGGGCAATGAGCAGTTCTTC. This gives the protein CASSVAGGGNEQFF.

The rearrangement uses TRBV6-5 and TRBJ2-5; 7 bases line up with TRBD2. The CDR3 has 14 residues. The junction had 9 bases not matched to a gene; V was cut back by 4 bases and J by 7 bases. Germline V gene lookup returns CDR1 MNHEY and CDR2 SVGAGI. The CDR3 here is CASSWGTTGGTQYF. For the CDR3, the DNA is TGTGCCAGCAGTTGGGGGACCACGGGAGGGACCCAGTACTTC.